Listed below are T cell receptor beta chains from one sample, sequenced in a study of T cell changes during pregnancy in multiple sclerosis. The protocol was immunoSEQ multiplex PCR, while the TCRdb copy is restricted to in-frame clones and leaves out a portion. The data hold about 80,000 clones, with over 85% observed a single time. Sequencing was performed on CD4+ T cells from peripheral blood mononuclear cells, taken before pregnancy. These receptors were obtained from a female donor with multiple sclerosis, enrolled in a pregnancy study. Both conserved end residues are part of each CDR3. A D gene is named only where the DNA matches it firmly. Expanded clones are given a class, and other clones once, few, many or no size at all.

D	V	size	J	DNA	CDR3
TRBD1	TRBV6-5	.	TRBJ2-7	TGTGCCAGCAGTTACGCCTCCGGGACAGGGGGGCGCGAGCAGTACTTC	CASSYASGTGGREQYF
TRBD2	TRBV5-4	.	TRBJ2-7	TGTGCCAGCAGCTTGGCCCGGCTAGCGGGAGTTGGGGAGCAGTACTTC	CASSLARLAGVGEQYF
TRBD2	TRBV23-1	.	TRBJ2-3	TGCGCCAGCAGTCCCCTCCTAGCGGGAGGCGCAGATACGCAGTATTTT	CASSPLLAGGADTQYF
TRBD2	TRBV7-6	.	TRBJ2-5	TGTGCCAGCAGCCACCTTTGGACTAGCGGGGAGCAAGAGACCCAGTACTTC	CASSHLWTSGEQETQYF
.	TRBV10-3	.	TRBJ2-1	TGTGCCATCGGGGGGACAGTTCAGTTCTTC	CAIGGTVQFF
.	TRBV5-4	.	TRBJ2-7	TGTGCCAGCAGCTCTAAGCGGGCCCACCTCTACGAGCAGTACTTC	CASSSKRAHLYEQYF
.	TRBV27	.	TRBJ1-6	TGTGCCAGCAGGCGGGCAGCAAATTCACCCCTCCACTTT	CASRRAANSPLHF
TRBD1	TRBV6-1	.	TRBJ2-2	TGTGCCAGCAGTGTAACAGGGGCTTCCACCGGGGAGCTGTTTTTT	CASSVTGASTGELFF
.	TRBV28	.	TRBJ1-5	TGTGCCAGCAGTTTATGGCGGGAAAACAATCAGCCCCAGCATTTT	CASSLWRENNQPQHF
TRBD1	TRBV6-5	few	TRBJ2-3	TGTGCCAGCAGCCTCAGGGGGCGGACAGATACGCAGTATTTT	CASSLRGRTDTQYF
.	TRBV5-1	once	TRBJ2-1	TGCGCCAGCAGCCTACCTAGTCCCTACAATGAGCAGTTCTTC	CASSLPSPYNEQFF
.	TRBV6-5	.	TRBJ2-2	TGTGCCAGCAGTTACCGAAGAACCAGGGATACCGGGGAGCTGTTTTTT	CASSYRRTRDTGELFF
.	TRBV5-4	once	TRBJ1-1	TGTGCCAGCAGCTTGGATCCAGGTCTGAACACTGAAGCTTTCTTT	CASSLDPGLNTEAFF
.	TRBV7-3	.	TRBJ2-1	TGTGCCAGCAGCTTAACGAGAGAAACCCACAATGAGCAGTTCTTC	CASSLTRETHNEQFF
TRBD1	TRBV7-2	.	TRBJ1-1	TGTGCCAGCAGCAGGGACAGGGGCCCTTTGTACACTGAAGCTTTCTTT	CASSRDRGPLYTEAFF
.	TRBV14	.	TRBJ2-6	TGTGCCAGCAGCCTGCAGGGTTTTCTCTCTGGGGCCAACGTCCTGACTTTC	CASSLQGFLSGANVLTF
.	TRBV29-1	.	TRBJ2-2	TGCAGCGTTGAAATAGCGGCGCTTCAGAGGGGGGAGCTGTTTTTT	CSVEIAALQRGELFF
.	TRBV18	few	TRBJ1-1	TGTGCCAGCTCACCCCGGGCGGGTCGGGACACTGAAGCTTTCTTT	CASSPRAGRDTEAFF
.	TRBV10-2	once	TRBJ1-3	TGCGCCAGCAGTGGGACATCTGGAAACACCATATATTTT	CASSGTSGNTIYF
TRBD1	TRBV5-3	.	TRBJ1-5	TGTGCCAGAAGCTTCCTGGACAGGGGGGTTCGTAATCAGCCCCAGCATTTT	CARSFLDRGVRNQPQHF
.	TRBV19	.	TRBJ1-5	TGTGCCAGTAGCTGGGGGTACAGGGAAAATCAGCCCCAGCATTTT	CASSWGYRENQPQHF
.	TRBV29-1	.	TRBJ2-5	TGCAGCGTTGAGGGCAGACAAGAGACCCAGTACTTC	CSVEGRQETQYF
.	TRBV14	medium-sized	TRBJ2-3	TGTGCCAGCACCCCCGGACGGGGGATCACAGATACGCAGTATTTT	CASTPGRGITDTQYF
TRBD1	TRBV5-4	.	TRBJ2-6	TGTGCCAGCAGCGCACCCGGACAGGGTAGCTCTGGGGCCAACGTCCTGACTTTC	CASSAPGQGSSGANVLTF
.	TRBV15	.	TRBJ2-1	TGTGCCACCAGCAGAGAGGAGGGGGCGGACAATGAGCAGTTCTTC	CATSREEGADNEQFF
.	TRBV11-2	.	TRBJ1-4	TGTGCCAGCAGCTTTCGTCTAGGTCCTGAAAAACTGTTTTTT	CASSFRLGPEKLFF
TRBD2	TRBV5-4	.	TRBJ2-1	TGTGCCAGCAGCTCACCACCCCAACTAGCGGGGGTTGGCAATGAGCAGTTCTTC	CASSSPPQLAGVGNEQFF
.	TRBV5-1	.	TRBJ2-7	TGCGCCAGCACCTCTCGGGACACCTACGAGCAGTACTTC	CASTSRDTYEQYF
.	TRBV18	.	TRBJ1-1	TGTGCCAGCTCACCCCCAACAGGAGTCACTGAAGCTTTCTTT	CASSPPTGVTEAFF
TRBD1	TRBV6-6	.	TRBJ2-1	TGTGCCAGCAGTTACTCCGACAGGGGTGAGCAGTTCTTC	CASSYSDRGEQFF
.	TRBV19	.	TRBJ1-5	TGTGCCAGTGCTGCCGGCCAGGGAAATCAGCCCCAGCATTTT	CASAAGQGNQPQHF
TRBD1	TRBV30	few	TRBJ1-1	TGTGCCTGGAGTAGGAGAACAGGGGGAGGAATGGCTGAAGCTTTCTTT	CAWSRRTGGGMAEAFF
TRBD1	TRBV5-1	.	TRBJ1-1	TGCGCCAGCAGCTTGGGGACAGGGTTGGGCACTGAAGCTTTCTTT	CASSLGTGLGTEAFF
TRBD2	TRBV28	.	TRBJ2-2	TGTGCCAGCAGTACCGGGGGGACCACCGGGGAGCTGTTTTTT	CASSTGGTTGELFF
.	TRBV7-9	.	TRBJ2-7	TGTGCCAGCAGCATTCTCGGGGGTACCTACGAGCAGTACTTC	CASSILGGTYEQYF
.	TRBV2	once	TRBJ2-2	TGTGCCAGCAGTGCGAGGAGCGACACCGGGGAGCTGTTTTTT	CASSARSDTGELFF
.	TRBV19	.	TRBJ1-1	TGTGCCAGTAAATGGAAGGGGCTCACTGAAGCTTTCTTT	CASKWKGLTEAFF
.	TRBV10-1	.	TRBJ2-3	TGCGCCAGCAGTGATAGGAGAGATACGCAGTATTTT	CASSDRRDTQYF
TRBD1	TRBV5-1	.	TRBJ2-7	TGCGCCAGCAGCCCGCAGGGGGCGCTTGAGCAGTACTTC	CASSPQGALEQYF
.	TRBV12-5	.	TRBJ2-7	TGTGCTAGTGGTTTGGACAACAACTACGAGCAGTACTTC	CASGLDNNYEQYF
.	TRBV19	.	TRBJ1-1	TGTGCCAGTTCCACCGAGCGGGAATTCATGAACACTGAAGCTTTCTTT	CASSTEREFMNTEAFF
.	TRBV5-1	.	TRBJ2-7	TGCGCCAGCAGCTTGGATTTATCAGGGACTGGATACGAGCAGTACTTC	CASSLDLSGTGYEQYF
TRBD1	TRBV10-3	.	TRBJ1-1	TGTGCCATTGGGACAGAGATGAACACTGAAGCTTTCTTT	CAIGTEMNTEAFF
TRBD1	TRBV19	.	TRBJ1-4	TGTGCCAGTAGTTCGAGACAGGGGTCGGGTGAAAAACTGTTTTTT	CASSSRQGSGEKLFF
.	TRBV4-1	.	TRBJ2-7	TGCGCCAGCAGCCAAGATCTTTTCCTCCCAGATACCTACGAGCAGTACTTC	CASSQDLFLPDTYEQYF
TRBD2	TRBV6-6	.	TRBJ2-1	TGTGCCAGCACCCACCGGGCTAGCGGGATAGGTGAGCAGTTCTTC	CASTHRASGIGEQFF
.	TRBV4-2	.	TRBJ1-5	TGTGCCAGCAGCCAAGCGCTAGGCCCTGGGCAGCCCCAGCATTTT	CASSQALGPGQPQHF
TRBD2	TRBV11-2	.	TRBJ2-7	TGTGCCAGCAGCTTTACCAGGACTAGCGGTACCTACGAGCAGTACTTC	CASSFTRTSGTYEQYF
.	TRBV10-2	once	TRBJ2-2	TGCGCCAGCAGCCTGGGTAGAGGCCTCACCGGGGAGCTGTTTTTT	CASSLGRGLTGELFF
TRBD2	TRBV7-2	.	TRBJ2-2	TGTGCCAGCAGCTTGGGGAGGGCTAGCGGGGGGGCCGGGGAGCTGTTTTTT	CASSLGRASGGAGELFF
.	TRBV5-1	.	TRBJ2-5	TGCGCCAGCAGCCCGACTAGGCTAGAGACCCAGTACTTC	CASSPTRLETQYF